This T cell receptor beta chain was recorded in a study of blood T cell repertoires in COVID-19. The CDR3 sequence is 14 residues long. Germline values: CDR1 MDHEN, CDR2 SYDVKM. Trimming shortened V by 5 bases and J by 8 bases, and 18 bases separated the two germline ends. Only in-frame clones appear in the TCRdb table, and some are missing; sequencing was by immunoSEQ multiplex PCR. The table has under 400,000 clones, roughly 86% seen once. The receptor's source is a woman in her thirties who had been exposed to COVID-19. The chain uses TRBV28 and TRBJ1-2, with no clear D. Sequencing was performed on PBMCs or T cells enriched from blood (not recorded which). In nucleotides, the CDR3 is TGTGCCAGCAGTCCCACGTCTCAGGTTGGGGGCTACACCTTC. Amino acids: CASSPTSQVGGYTF.